These 32 T cell receptor beta chains came from one sample sequenced in a study of shared clonotypes between healthy human individuals. Data came from immunoSEQ multiplex PCR; TCRdb stores just in-frame clones and leaves some out. The table lists some 680,000 clones, about 80% of them singletons. Sequenced material: memory CD4+ T cells sorted from blood. As to subset: CD45RA-negative fraction. These receptors all stem from a woman aged 30 to 39 in good health.

The chain uses TRBV19 and TRBJ2-1, with D perhaps TRBD1 (6 bases). The CDR3 contains 15 residues. Germline values: CDR1 LNHDA, CDR2 SQIVND (reference sequence). The germline V and J ends were trimmed by 4 bases and 7 bases, with 17 bases remaining between them. This chain's CDR3 is CASSRGQTPGNEQFF. The CDR3 nucleotides are TGTGCCAGTAGTAGAGGACAGACACCCGGGAATGAGCAGTTCTTC.

V gene TRBV13 combines with J gene TRBJ1-4; 7 positions agree with TRBD1. The J segment lost 8 bases and the V segment lost 1 base, leaving 7 bases of the junction unmatched. The CDR3 totals 15 residues. Per germline, CDR1 PRHDT and CDR2 FYEKMQ (reference sequence). CDR3 sequence (DNA): TGTGCCAGCAGCTTAGTCGCAGGGGGAGACGAAAAACTGTTTTTT. Amino acids: CASSLVAGGDEKLFF.

This clone appeared many times. The V and J genes are TRBV30 and TRBJ1-2; no clear D. CDR3 length: 13 amino acids. Germline V gene data show CDR1 as GTSNPN and CDR2 as SVGIG (reference sequence). The V end lost 0 bases, the J end lost 8 bases, and 13 bases lay between the germline ends. The CDR3 reads CAWSVYRVGGYTF. The CDR3, as DNA: TGTGCCTGGAGTGTATATAGGGTTGGCGGCTACACCTTC.

The sample holds many counts of this clone. The rearrangement joins TRBV5-4 to TRBJ2-6, with D maybe TRBD2 (5 bases). Trimming took 4 bases from V and 1 from J, leaving 18 bases between them. This CDR3 contains 18 residues. The germline V gene has CDR1 SGHNT and CDR2 YYREEE (reference sequence). CDR3: CASSQNSHGESGANVLTF. The DNA for the CDR3 is TGTGCCAGCAGCCAAAACAGTCACGGGGAATCTGGGGCCAACGTCCTGACTTTC.

The chain joins TRBV2 to TRBJ1-5, with a possible D match to TRBD1 (5 bases). Trimming took 11 bases from V and 4 from J, leaving 15 bases between them. This CDR3 has 13 residues. The germline V gene encodes CDR1 SNHLY and CDR2 FYNNEI. In DNA, the CDR3 is TGTGCCGGCTCTTGGGGGAAAAATCAGCCCCAGCATTTT. Encoded protein: CAGSWGKNQPQHF.

V and J are TRBV10-3 and TRBJ1-5; D is ambiguous. The CDR3 contains 15 residues. CDR1 and CDR2 from the germline V gene are ENHRY and SYGVKD. Trimming removed 4 bases from V and 1 base from J, with 11 bases in between. CDR3 coding DNA: TGTGCCATCAGTGTAGAGGGAGGGAGCAATCAGCCCCAGCATTTT. Its protein is CAISVEGGSNQPQHF.

This chain links TRBV5-1 with TRBJ2-2; 8 bases agree with TRBD1. CDR3 size: 15 residues. V gave up 3 bases and J gave up 7 bases; unmatched junction bases: 8. In germline, CDR1 is SGHRS, CDR2 YFSETQ. This CDR3 reads CASSSTGGLVGELFF. CDR3 nucleotide sequence: TGCGCCAGCAGCTCCACAGGGGGTTTGGTCGGGGAGCTGTTTTTT.

This rearrangement joins TRBV5-6 to TRBJ2-7; a weak D match, TRBD1 (5 bases). CDR3 length: 18 residues. Trimming shortened V by 3 bases and J by 4 bases, and 26 bases separated the two germline ends. Germline V gene lookup returns CDR1 SGHDT and CDR2 YYEEEE. CDR3 sequence reads: CASSSQWSTGPKSYEQYF. CDR3 coding DNA: TGTGCCAGCAGCTCCCAATGGAGTACAGGACCCAAATCTTACGAGCAGTACTTC.

Turning to this clone: Within the sample, other DNA sequences also encode this same CDR3. The chain uses TRBV5-1 and TRBJ1-3, with 9 bases identical to TRBD1. This CDR3 is built from 14 residues. V dropped 4 bases and J dropped 4; count of bases not matched to a gene: 3. Germline V gene lookup returns CDR1 SGHRS and CDR2 YFSETQ. CDR3 region: CASSPGTGGNTIYF. The CDR3 nucleotides are TGCGCCAGCAGCCCTGGGACAGGGGGAAACACCATATATTTT.

V usage is TRBV11-2 and J usage is TRBJ2-7, with 12 bases aligning to TRBD1. CDR1 is SGHAT, CDR2 FQNNGV, per germline. With 1 base clipped from V and 3 bases from J, the junction kept 4 bases outside the gene matches. There are 16 residues in the CDR3. The CDR3 spells CASSLVGTGGNYEQYF. In DNA, the CDR3 is TGTGCCAGCAGCTTAGTTGGGACAGGGGGCAACTACGAGCAGTACTTC.

The V and J genes are TRBV27 and TRBJ2-2; 8 bases match TRBD2. CDR1 and CDR2 (germline): MNHEY, SMNVEV (reference sequence). The V and J ends lost 3 bases and 5 bases, in that order; junction bases with no gene match: 17. CDR3 size: 19 residues. Here the CDR3 DNA reads TGTGCCAGCAGTTTGGGTTGGGGGGTCCGGGAGGGCCGTACCGGGGAGCTGTTTTTT. It yields the protein CASSLGWGVREGRTGELFF.

The V call is TRBV14, the J call TRBJ2-6; a possible D gene is TRBD1 (5 bases). This CDR3 contains 18 residues. The germline gives CDR1 SGHDN, CDR2 FVKESK. V shed 0 bases and J shed 0 bases, with 12 bases lying between them. The CDR3 reads CASSQDQGVHSGANVLTF. The DNA for the CDR3 is TGTGCCAGCAGCCAAGATCAGGGTGTACACTCTGGGGCCAACGTCCTGACTTTC.

This clone was counted a few times. The rearrangement joins TRBV28 to TRBJ2-5, with 8 bases that match TRBD1. From germline, CDR1 is MDHEN and CDR2 SYDVKM. With V trimmed by 4 bases and J by 5 bases, 9 bases remained unmatched. CDR3 length: 15 residues. The CDR3 sequence is CASSSQGAGHETQYF. The CDR3 DNA reads as TGTGCCAGCAGTTCCCAGGGGGCAGGTCACGAGACCCAGTACTTC. The variable domain in full, completed from reference TRBV28 and TRBJ2-5, reads DVKVTQSSRYLVKRTGEKVFLECVQDMDHENMFWYRQDPGLGLRLIYFSYDVKMKEKGDIPEGYSVSREKKERFSLILESASTNQTSMYLCASSSQGAGHETQYFGPGTRLLVL.

The rearrangement joins TRBV10-2 to TRBJ2-3; D might be TRBD2 (5 bases). Germline loops: CDR1 WSHSY, CDR2 SAAADI. V was trimmed by 9 bases and J by 3 bases, leaving 10 bases between them. The CDR3 extends over 12 amino acids. CDR3 loop: CASRLRTDTQYF. DNA of the CDR3: TGCGCCAGTAGACTAAGAACAGATACGCAGTATTTT.

The V and J genes are TRBV5-1 and TRBJ2-5; D gene ambiguous. V dropped 2 bases and J dropped 5 bases, with 22 bases sitting between them. The CDR3 runs 17 residues. Germline CDR1 SGHRS, CDR2 YFSETQ. The CDR3 spells CASSFSSLLGSKETQYF. The CDR3 DNA follows: TGCGCCAGCAGCTTCTCCTCCCTGCTGGGGTCAAAGGAGACCCAGTACTTC.

This clone has just one count. This chain joins TRBV19 and TRBJ2-6; D call uncertain. V lost 3 bases to trimming and J lost 4 bases, with 4 bases between them. Germline CDR1 is LNHDA and CDR2 is SQIVND (reference sequence). This CDR3 has 13 residues. The CDR3 nucleotides read TGTGCCAGTAGTATGGCCGGGGCCAACGTCCTGACTTTC. It specifies CASSMAGANVLTF.

J is TRBJ1-2 and V is TRBV10-3, with D hard to call. Germline CDR1 ENHRY, CDR2 SYGVKD. This CDR3 contains 13 residues. Deletions cut 0 bases from V and 8 bases from J, with 10 bases between. The CDR3 DNA sequence: TGTGCCATCAGTGAGTCATACTCCCGGGGCTACACCTTC. Translation: CAISESYSRGYTF.

The rearrangement joins TRBV5-1 to TRBJ1-1; the match to TRBD1 covers 10 bases. Germline V CDR1 and CDR2: SGHRS, YFSETQ. With 1 base clipped from V and 4 bases from J, the junction kept 4 bases outside the gene matches. The CDR3 spans 15 residues. The CDR3 DNA follows: TGCGCCAGCAGCTTGAGTCGGACAGGGGGCACTGAAGCTTTCTTT. Protein product: CASSLSRTGGTEAFF. Full variable domain (remainder filled in from reference TRBV5-1 and TRBJ1-1): KAGVTQTPRYLIKTRGQQVTLSCSPISGHRSVSWYQQTPGQGLQFLFEYFSETQRNKGNFPGRFSGRQFSNSRSEMNVSTLELGDSALYLCASSLSRTGGTEAFFGQGTRLTVV.

V is TRBV11-2 and J is TRBJ2-4; TRBD1 is a possible D gene (6 bases). The CDR3 has 14 amino acids. V was pared by 8 bases and J by 2 bases, with 13 bases between. Per germline, CDR1 SGHAT and CDR2 FQNNGV. In DNA, the CDR3 is TGTGCCAGCGTACAGGGTGGAACCAAAAACATTCAGTACTTC. It translates to CASVQGGTKNIQYF.

V usage is TRBV10-2 and J usage is TRBJ2-3; TRBD2 matches at 8 bases. This CDR3 region has 13 residues. CDR1 and CDR2 (germline): WSHSY, SAAADI. The V and J ends lost 4 bases and 7 bases, in that order; junction bases with no gene match: 4. The CDR3 spells CASSVAGGNTQYF. The CDR3 nucleotides read TGCGCCAGCAGTGTCGCGGGAGGAAATACGCAGTATTTT.

This CDR3 reads CASSPCSREQFF. For the CDR3, the DNA is TGCGCCAGCAGTCCCTGTTCTCGGGAGCAGTTCTTC. This chain links TRBV23-1 with TRBJ2-1; no clear D. TRBV23-1 is assigned to the ORF class and has an uncertain function. The CDR3 consists of 12 residues. Trimming shortened V by 4 bases and J by 10 bases, and 11 bases separated the two germline ends.

J is TRBJ2-2 and V is TRBV7-2; the D is unclear. The germline V gene has CDR1 SGHTA and CDR2 FQGNSA. Trimming removed 5 bases from V and 1 base from J, with 14 bases in between. CDR3 length: 16 residues. CDR3: CASSAARSGNTGELFF. As DNA, the CDR3 is TGTGCCAGCAGCGCCGCGCGGTCGGGGAACACCGGGGAGCTGTTTTTT.

V is TRBV27 and J is TRBJ1-1, with 8 bases lining up with TRBD1. There are 11 residues in the CDR3. V shed 5 bases and J 10 bases; nucleotides not matched to a gene: 3. The germline CDR1 and CDR2 sequences are MNHEY and SMNVEV (reference sequence). The CDR3 DNA follows: TGTGCCAGCAGTCCCAGGGGGCGAGCTTTCTTT. Its protein product is CASSPRGRAFF.

The CDR3 region has the DNA TGTGCCAGCACCGACCCTCCCGGGACACCCTACGAGCAGTACTTC. Translated, it gives CASTDPPGTPYEQYF. The chain couples TRBV28 to TRBJ2-7, with a possible D match to TRBD1 (6 bases). The CDR3 runs to 15 residues. Between the trimmed V and J ends, which lost 7 bases and 2 bases, there was a span of 18 bases. CDR1 is MDHEN and CDR2 is SYDVKM in the germline V gene.

V and J are TRBV25-1 and TRBJ2-1; 8 bases match TRBD2. J lost 2 bases, V lost 2 bases, and 8 bases had no gene match. Germline V gene sequence: CDR1 MGHDK, CDR2 SYGVNS. This CDR3 has 17 amino acids. The CDR3: CASSELPAGGTYNEQFF. CDR3 DNA: TGTGCCAGCAGTGAACTTCCGGCGGGAGGAACCTACAATGAGCAGTTCTTC.

This chain uses TRBV28 with TRBJ2-7; D is tentatively TRBD1 or TRBD2 (7 bases each). Germline values: CDR1 MDHEN, CDR2 SYDVKM. The CDR3 has 13 residues. V lost 4 bases and J lost 12, with 19 bases in between. CDR3 sequence: CASSSGGSGGRYF. The CDR3 DNA reads TGTGCCAGCAGTTCAGGGGGTTCGGGCGGGAGGTACTTC. Based on the CDR3 plus reference TRBV28 and TRBJ2-7, the full variable domain is DVKVTQSSRYLVKRTGEKVFLECVQDMDHENMFWYRQDPGLGLRLIYFSYDVKMKEKGDIPEGYSVSREKKERFSLILESASTNQTSMYLCASSSGGSGGRYFGPGTRLTVT.

The chain combines TRBV15 with TRBJ2-1, with TRBD2 matching 7 bases. The CDR3 is 17 amino acids. The junction had 9 bases not matched to a gene; V was cut back by 2 bases and J by 2 bases. Germline loops: CDR1 LNHNV, CDR2 YYDKDF (reference sequence). Written as DNA, the CDR3 is TGTGCCACCAGCAGAAGGCGCAGCGGGATTACCTACAATGAGCAGTTCTTC. This sequence encodes CATSRRRSGITYNEQFF.

The V and J genes are TRBV4-1 and TRBJ1-3, with D perhaps matching TRBD1 (5 bases). V lost 1 base and J lost 4, with 14 bases in between. This CDR3 spans 16 amino acids. The germline gives CDR1 MGHRA, CDR2 YSYEKL. CDR3 coding DNA: TGCGCCAGCAGCCAAGTGGGGGTACGGGTCGGAAACACCATATATTTT. It translates to CASSQVGVRVGNTIYF.

This clone appeared a few times. The gene calls are TRBV2 and TRBJ2-2; perhaps TRBD2 as D (5 bases). Germline values: CDR1 SNHLY, CDR2 FYNNEI. This CDR3 spans 16 amino acids. Trimming pared 2 bases from V and 1 base from J, leaving 11 bases between. The CDR3: CASSENPGGNTGELFF. In DNA form, the CDR3 reads TGTGCCAGCAGTGAAAATCCCGGAGGGAACACCGGGGAGCTGTTTTTT.

The chain combines TRBV28 with TRBJ2-6, with no clear D. The V gene's germline CDR1 is MDHEN and CDR2 SYDVKM. Trimming pared 2 bases from V and 0 bases from J, leaving 8 bases between. The CDR3 has 16 amino acids. CDR3 sequence (DNA): TGTGCCAGCAGTTTACTCGGGTTCTCTGGGGCCAACGTCCTGACTTTC. The encoded protein is CASSLLGFSGANVLTF. The variable domain in full, completed from reference TRBV28 and TRBJ2-6, reads DVKVTQSSRYLVKRTGEKVFLECVQDMDHENMFWYRQDPGLGLRLIYFSYDVKMKEKGDIPEGYSVSREKKERFSLILESASTNQTSMYLCASSLLGFSGANVLTFGAGSRLTVL.

In the case of this clone: This same CDR3 is encoded by further DNA sequences in the sample. This sequence joins TRBV5-1 and TRBJ2-7; TRBD2 is a possible D gene (6 bases). Between the trimmed V and J ends, which lost 4 bases and 7 bases, there was a span of 15 bases. The germline gives CDR1 SGHRS, CDR2 YFSETQ. The CDR3 is 13 amino acids. The CDR3 sequence: CASSLGTAGEQYF. DNA for the CDR3: TGCGCCAGCAGCCTGGGGACGGCGGGGGAGCAGTACTTC.

The chain couples TRBV5-4 to TRBJ1-1, with 7 bases that match TRBD1. This CDR3 has 11 amino acids. Germline CDR1 reads SGHNT; CDR2 reads YYREEE (reference sequence). Trimming at V came to 5 bases and at J to 7 bases, leaving 2 bases not matched to a gene. The CDR3 DNA sequence: TGTGCCAGCAGACGGGACAGTGAAGCTTTCTTT. It specifies CASRRDSEAFF. The whole variable domain, remainder taken from reference TRBV5-4 and TRBJ1-1, is ETGVTQSPTHLIKTRGQQVTLRCSSQSGHNTVSWYQQALGQGPQFIFQYYREEENGRGNFPPRFSGLQFPNYSSELNVNALELDDSALYLCASRRDSEAFFGQGTRLTVV.